One and the same sample provided the 21 T cell receptor beta chains below, sequenced in a study of tissue T cells after allogeneic stem cell transplantation. Clones were read by immunoSEQ multiplex PCR, and TCRdb kept only the in-frame ones, dropping some. Here the sample spans roughly 9,000 clones, 50% to 75% being singletons. Material: tissue from the stomach, obtained at autopsy. The origin of the receptors is a male donor at least 60 years old with lung cancer.

V and J are TRBV7-6 and TRBJ2-3; no reliable D call. The V end lost 2 bases, the J end lost 1 base, and 4 bases lay between the germline ends. The CDR3 is 13 amino acids. The germline V gene encodes CDR1 SGHVS and CDR2 FNYEAQ. CDR3 DNA sequence: TGTGCCAGCAGCTTATTTCGCACAGATACGCAGTATTTT. This encodes CASSLFRTDTQYF.

The chain carries TRBV7-2 and TRBJ2-7; TRBD1 agrees at 7 bases. V dropped 7 bases and J dropped 5; count of bases not matched to a gene: 8. Germline V CDR1 and CDR2: SGHTA, FQGNSA. CDR3 size: 13 residues. The CDR3 DNA is TGTGCCAGCACCGTGACAGGGTGGAACGAGCAGTACTTC. This translates into CASTVTGWNEQYF.

The chain combines TRBV3-1 (or the pseudogene TRBV3-2) with TRBJ1-2; 7 bases map to TRBD1. Losses at the gene ends were 2 bases for V and 5 bases for J; bases not matched to a gene: 8. The germline gives CDR1 LGHDT, CDR2 YNNKEL (reference sequence). CDR3 length: 15 residues. The CDR3 sequence: CASSQHDREAYGYTF. In DNA, the CDR3 is TGTGCCAGCAGCCAACACGACAGGGAGGCTTATGGCTACACCTTC.

V usage is TRBV28 and J usage is TRBJ2-1; 15 bases are shared with TRBD2. The junction had 17 bases not matched to a gene; V was cut back by 5 bases and J by 9 bases. Germline V lookup: CDR1 MDHEN, CDR2 SYDVKM. The CDR3 consists of 19 residues. The CDR3 is CASSAPQWGLAGGSCEQFF. The CDR3 bases are TGTGCCAGCAGTGCCCCCCAATGGGGACTAGCGGGAGGTAGCTGTGAGCAGTTCTTC.

This clone was detected only once. The chain joins TRBV7-9 to TRBJ2-7; 7 nucleotides agree with TRBD2. V lost 8 bases, J lost 2 bases, and 9 bases stayed unmatched. The germline CDR1 and CDR2 sequences are SEHNR and FQNEAQ (reference sequence). This CDR3 has 14 residues. CDR3 DNA: TGTGCCAGCCTCCCCCGGGACTACACCTACGAGCAGTACTTC. Translation gives CASLPRDYTYEQYF.

This clone was observed a handful of times. This rearrangement joins TRBV6-2 or TRBV6-3 to TRBJ1-5; D ambiguous. The CDR3 has 14 residues. Germline V lookup: CDR1 MNHEY, CDR2 SVGEGT. V was cut by 5 bases and J by 6 bases, with 14 bases left in between. This CDR3 reads CASSASAVGQPQHF. CDR3 DNA: TGTGCCAGCAGTGCCTCGGCGGTCGGTCAGCCCCAGCATTTT.

This clone was seen only a few times. CDR3 loop: CASSQDLLAASTDTQYF. CDR3 DNA: TGTGCCAGCAGCCAAGATCTTCTCGCGGCTAGCACAGATACGCAGTATTTT. The rearrangement links TRBV4-2 to TRBJ2-3; D gene unclear. This CDR3 region has 17 residues. CDR1 LGHNA and CDR2 YNFKEQ come from the germline V gene. Trimming stripped 0 bases from V and 0 bases from J, with 13 bases between.

This sequence joins TRBV4-3 and TRBJ1-1; D not resolved. Germline V gene data show CDR1 as LGHNA and CDR2 as YSLEER. V lost 0 bases and J 1 base, leaving 3 bases between the germline ends. The length of the CDR3 is 13 residues. CDR3 sequence (DNA): TGCGCCAGCAGCCAAGACAAGAACACTGAAGCTTTCTTT. This codes for CASSQDKNTEAFF.

This clone was counted a few times. The chain combines TRBV4-3 with TRBJ2-2; D remains ambiguous. Trimming left V 0 bases short and J 0 bases short, with 14 bases between. CDR3 size: 18 residues. From germline, CDR1 is LGHNA and CDR2 YSLEER. The CDR3 is CASSQEGFRAANTGELFF. The DNA for the CDR3 is TGCGCCAGCAGCCAAGAAGGGTTTAGGGCCGCGAACACCGGGGAGCTGTTTTTT.

The V and J genes are TRBV3-1 (or the pseudogene TRBV3-2) and TRBJ2-1; 8 bases align to TRBD1. This CDR3 spans 15 amino acids. CDR1 and CDR2 (germline): LGHDT, YNNKEL (reference sequence). J gave up 10 bases and V 0 bases, and 8 bases lay outside the gene matches. The CDR3 bases are TGTGCCAGCAGCCAAGATTCACAGGGGGTCAAGGAGCAGTTCTTC. Protein sequence: CASSQDSQGVKEQFF.

The gene calls are TRBV18 and TRBJ2-5; TRBD1 might be the D (5 bases). The CDR3 runs to 14 residues. Trimming pared 6 bases from V and 5 bases from J, leaving 16 bases between. Germline V lookup: CDR1 KGHSH, CDR2 LQKENI. CDR3 bases: TGTGCCAGCTCCCCTATTTCAGGGTTGGAGACCCAGTACTTC. Amino acid sequence: CASSPISGLETQYF.

The chain uses TRBV3-1 (or the pseudogene TRBV3-2) and TRBJ1-4; D call uncertain. The CDR3 has 15 amino acids. Trimming left V 4 bases short and J 2 bases short, with 11 bases between. Per the germline V gene, CDR1 is LGHDT and CDR2 is YNNKEL (reference sequence). The DNA for the CDR3 is TGTGCCAGCAGCCCCCTCGGAACCACTAATGAAAAACTGTTTTTT. Amino acid sequence: CASSPLGTTNEKLFF.

The rearrangement joins TRBV27 to TRBJ2-7, with a possible D match to TRBD2 (6 bases). V was trimmed by 3 bases and J by 4 bases, leaving 16 bases between them. The germline CDR1 and CDR2 sequences are MNHEY and SMNVEV (reference sequence). The CDR3 length is 15 residues. The CDR3 spells CASSFSPGLQYEQYF. DNA of the CDR3: TGTGCCAGCAGTTTCTCCCCGGGACTCCAATACGAGCAGTACTTC.

V and J are TRBV30 and TRBJ2-2; tentatively, D is TRBD2 (7 bases). CDR1 GTSNPN and CDR2 SVGIG come from the germline V gene (reference sequence). CDR3 length: 16 residues. V gave up 2 bases and J gave up 7 bases, with 20 bases separating them. This CDR3 is CAWSHDMGGLSGELFF. In DNA form, the CDR3 reads TGTGCCTGGAGTCACGACATGGGGGGGCTCAGCGGGGAGCTGTTTTTT.

The chain has TRBV15 and TRBJ2-5; D unclear. The CDR3 spans 12 residues. V lost 4 bases and J 5 bases, leaving 8 bases between the germline ends. The germline CDR1 and CDR2 sequences are LNHNV and YYDKDF (reference sequence). The CDR3 region is CATSTERETQYF. The DNA of the CDR3 is TGTGCCACCAGCACCGAAAGGGAGACCCAGTACTTC.

This chain uses TRBV5-1 with TRBJ2-1, with 11 positions matching TRBD1. CDR1 and CDR2 from the germline V gene are SGHRS and YFSETQ. Trimming cost V 5 bases and J 2 bases; bases outside gene matches: 3. The CDR3 is 15 residues long. The CDR3 DNA is TGCGCCAGCAGACCGGGACAGGGGGCCTACAATGAGCAGTTCTTC. Translation gives CASRPGQGAYNEQFF.

The chain uses TRBV11-3 and TRBJ2-2; 7 positions match TRBD2. Germline CDR1 reads SGHNT; CDR2 reads YENEEA. V was pared by 6 bases and J by 6 bases, with 16 bases of the junction left unmatched. There are 17 residues in the CDR3. For the CDR3, the DNA is TGTGCCAGCAGTCTAGTGGGAGGGCAATTTGGACCCGGGGAGCTGTTTTTT. As protein: CASSLVGGQFGPGELFF.

This clone is categorized as medium-sized (0.01 to 0.1%). The chain joins TRBV19 to TRBJ2-3; 8 nucleotides align to TRBD1. Trimming removed 2 bases from V and 1 base from J; junction bases left unmatched: 5. From germline, CDR1 is LNHDA and CDR2 SQIVND (reference sequence). This CDR3 has 16 residues. In DNA, the CDR3 is TGTGCCAGTAGTATAACTCCGGGACAGGGCACAGATACGCAGTATTTT. The encoded protein is CASSITPGQGTDTQYF.

This clone occurred a few times. The chain has TRBV30 and TRBJ1-1; D call uncertain. The CDR3 is 14 residues long. With 0 bases removed from V and 4 bases from J, the gap between germline ends came to 12 bases. In germline, CDR1 is GTSNPN, CDR2 SVGIG (reference sequence). The CDR3 DNA reads as TGTGCCTGGAGTGTAGAATTAAGAGGCACTGAAGCTTTCTTT. Translating gives CAWSVELRGTEAFF. Filled out from reference TRBV30 and TRBJ1-1, the complete variable domain reads SQTIHQWPATLVQPVGSPLSLECTVEGTSNPNLYWYRQAAGRGLQLLFYSVGIGQISSEVPQNLSASRPQDRQFILSSKKLLLSDSGFYLCAWSVELRGTEAFFGQGTRLTVV.

The V and J genes are TRBV19 and TRBJ1-2, with D unresolved. The CDR3 spans 15 residues. Trimming left V 3 bases short and J 2 bases short, with 13 bases between. CDR1 is LNHDA and CDR2 is SQIVND in the germline V gene (reference sequence). The DNA of the CDR3 is TGTGCCAGTAGTATCGAAATGAGAGGCAACTATGGCTACACCTTC. Encoded protein: CASSIEMRGNYGYTF.

The V and J genes are TRBV5-1 and TRBJ1-6; 7 bases line up with TRBD1. V trimming: 4 bases; J trimming: 7 bases; junction bases outside the gene matches: 14. CDR1 is SGHRS, CDR2 YFSETQ, per germline. The CDR3 totals 17 residues. As DNA, the CDR3 is TGCGCCAGCAGCGGGGGACAGACCCGAAGTGGGAATTCACCCCTCCACTTT. It is translated as CASSGGQTRSGNSPLHF.